The 9 T cell receptor beta chains below all came from one sample that was sequenced in a study of T cells in pancreatic ductal adenocarcinoma. Clones were read by immunoSEQ multiplex PCR, and TCRdb kept only the in-frame ones, dropping some. The sample shows over 90,000 clones, roughly 95% of them seen only once. No neoadjuvant therapy was given to the selected pancreatic ductal adenocarcinoma patients before their surgery. Material: PBMCs. The receptors were sampled from a human donor with pancreatic ductal adenocarcinoma.

This clone was counted a single time. This chain uses TRBV14 with TRBJ1-2; D is unclear. The CDR3 is 13 residues long. The germline gives CDR1 SGHDN, CDR2 FVKESK. The V end lost 4 bases, the J end lost 6 bases, and 12 bases lay between the germline ends. CDR3 sequence reads: CASSPQRADGYTF. As DNA, the CDR3 is TGTGCCAGCAGCCCACAGAGGGCGGATGGCTACACCTTC.

The rearrangement links TRBV28 to TRBJ2-7, with TRBD2 matching over 10 bases. Germline CDR1 is MDHEN and CDR2 is SYDVKM. The CDR3 loop spans 15 amino acids. Trimming at V came to 4 bases and at J to 4 bases, leaving 7 bases not matched to a gene. Written as DNA, the CDR3 is TGTGCCAGCAGTTCCCCTCCTAGCGGGAGTTACGAGCAGTACTTC. Protein product: CASSSPPSGSYEQYF.

The V and J genes are TRBV11-3 and TRBJ1-5; D might be TRBD1 (6 bases). The V end lost 9 bases, the J end lost 7 bases, and 16 bases lay between the germline ends. The germline CDR1 and CDR2 sequences are SGHNT and YENEEA. This CDR3 region has 13 residues. The CDR3 DNA sequence: TGTGCCAGGATTAAAGCGCAGGGGCAGCCCCAGCATTTT. Translated: CARIKAQGQPQHF.

This chain joins TRBV5-1 and TRBJ1-1, with D possibly TRBD1 on 6 matching bases. The length of the CDR3 is 13 residues. Germline lookup yields CDR1 SGHRS and CDR2 YFSETQ. The V end lost 5 bases, the J end lost 5 bases, and 13 bases lay between the germline ends. The CDR3, as DNA: TGCGCCAGCAGAGAGACTCAGGGGACTGAAGCTTTCTTT. Its translation: CASRETQGTEAFF.

This clone was seen just once. This chain uses TRBV30 with TRBJ2-5; no definite D call. The CDR3 runs 10 residues. The V and J ends lost 2 bases and 4 bases respectively, with 2 bases between them. Germline loops: CDR1 GTSNPN, CDR2 SVGIG (reference sequence). The CDR3 nucleotides read TGTGCCTGGAGTCGAGAGACCCAGTACTTC. Translating gives CAWSRETQYF.

The V and J genes are TRBV28 and TRBJ1-1, with D unresolved. Germline V gene data show CDR1 as MDHEN and CDR2 as SYDVKM. The CDR3 contains 13 residues. Trimming took 3 bases from V and 5 from J, leaving 10 bases between them. CDR3 bases: TGTGCCAGCAGTTTTCCAGGTCAGACTGAAGCTTTCTTT. It yields the protein CASSFPGQTEAFF.

CDR3 in DNA: TGTGCCAGCAGCCAGGGAGGGCCGGCAGATACGCAGTATTTT. Its protein product is CASSQGGPADTQYF. The rearrangement joins TRBV2 to TRBJ2-3, with 7 bases fitting TRBD2. With V trimmed by 6 bases and J by 4 bases, 7 bases remained unmatched. The CDR3 is 14 residues long. The V gene's germline CDR1 is SNHLY and CDR2 FYNNEI. Full variable domain (remainder filled in from reference TRBV2 and TRBJ2-3): EPEVTQTPSHQVTQMGQEVILRCVPISNHLYFYWYRQILGQKVEFLVSFYNNEISEKSEIFDDQFSVERPDGSNFTLKIRSTKLEDSAMYFCASSQGGPADTQYFGPGTRLTVL.

The chain is built from TRBV28 and TRBJ2-3; a possible D gene is TRBD1 (5 bases). The CDR3 has 13 amino acids. Germline V lookup: CDR1 MDHEN, CDR2 SYDVKM. V lost 10 bases to trimming and J lost 0 bases, with 11 bases between them. The CDR3 sequence: CATLTASTDTQYF. The CDR3 DNA is TGTGCCACCCTGACAGCTAGCACAGATACGCAGTATTTT.

This rearrangement joins TRBV28 to TRBJ2-2; the D gene is possibly TRBD2 (5 bases). The CDR3 loop spans 14 amino acids. Between the trimmed V and J ends, which lost 5 bases and 5 bases, there was a span of 12 bases. Germline V gene data show CDR1 as MDHEN and CDR2 as SYDVKM. This CDR3 is CASSPRGRTGELFF. CDR3 DNA sequence: TGTGCCAGCAGTCCCCGAGGGCGGACCGGGGAGCTGTTTTTT. Full variable domain (remainder filled in from reference TRBV28 and TRBJ2-2): DVKVTQSSRYLVKRTGEKVFLECVQDMDHENMFWYRQDPGLGLRLIYFSYDVKMKEKGDIPEGYSVSREKKERFSLILESASTNQTSMYLCASSPRGRTGELFFGEGSRLTVL.